This TCR beta chain was retrieved from a study of blood T cell repertoires in COVID-19. Study overall: COVID-19 samples collected from the United States, Italy and Spain covered acute and convalescent phases. T cells, B-cell-depleted T cells, or PBMCs supplied cDNA or gDNA.

Original data processing: Estimation of nucleated cell counts relied on the amplification of reference gene primers. Method: immunoSEQ multiplex PCR; TCRdb's copy keeps in-frame clones and lacks some. V and J calls and clone size come straight from that table; D and trimming were deduced from the DNA. This table holds 120,000 or so clones, roughly nine tenths found once. Losses at the gene ends were 4 bases for V and 3 bases for J; bases not matched to a gene: 6. Germline values: CDR1 SGHRS, CDR2 YFSETQ. The CDR3 extends over 14 amino acids. The receptor comes from a man aged 45-65 years with active COVID-19. The sequencing input was peripheral blood. The chain couples TRBV5-1 to TRBJ1-1, with 7 bases identical to TRBD1. CDR3 sequence reads: CASSGIGQDTEAFF. For the CDR3, the DNA is TGCGCCAGCAGCGGAATTGGACAGGACACTGAAGCTTTCTTT.